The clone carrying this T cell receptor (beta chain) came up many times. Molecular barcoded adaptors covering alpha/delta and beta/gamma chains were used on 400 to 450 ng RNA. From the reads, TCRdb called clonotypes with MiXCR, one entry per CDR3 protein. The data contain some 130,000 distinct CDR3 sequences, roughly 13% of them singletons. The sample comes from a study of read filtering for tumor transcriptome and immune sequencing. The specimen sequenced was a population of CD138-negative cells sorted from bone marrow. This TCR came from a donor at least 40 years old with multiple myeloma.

CDR3 nucleotide sequence: TGTGCCACCAGTGAAGCCGCGGTGAACACCGGGGAGCTGTTTTTT. The encoded protein is CATSEAAVNTGELFF. The chain is built from TRBV24-1 and TRBJ2-2; D call uncertain. V gave up 4 bases and J gave up 1 base, with 9 bases separating them. CDR1 and CDR2 from the germline V gene are KGHDR and SFDVKD. The CDR3 length is 15 residues.